This T cell receptor beta chain was identified during a study of shared clonotypes between healthy human individuals. Study at large: The donor group consisted of two women and a few men, aged 18 to 49.

Study-wide points: Investigators expected sequencing depth to affect clonotype sharing among donors.

Sequencing on ten immunoSEQ deep assay plates was performed for unsorted PBMC DNA. Data came from immunoSEQ multiplex PCR; TCRdb stores just in-frame clones and leaves some out. This sample has fewer than 550,000 clones, with over 60% found just once. Germline CDR1 and CDR2: KGHSH and LQKENI. The CDR3 contains 20 residues. V gave up 2 bases and J gave up 3 bases; unmatched junction bases: 15. Without sorting, samples used tens of millions of PBMCs for genomic DNA. In the case of this clone: Its target is not known.

Sequencing input: PBMCs. This rearrangement joins TRBV18 to TRBJ2-3; TRBD1 matches at 12 bases. The source is a woman aged 40 to 55 in good health. Some clones in this sample may be carry-over from other donors' samples. CDR3 DNA: TGTGCCAGCTCACCAAACCCCGGGACAGGGGGCGTGGGGGGGACAGATACGCAGTATTTT. Translation: CASSPNPGTGGVGGTDTQYF.